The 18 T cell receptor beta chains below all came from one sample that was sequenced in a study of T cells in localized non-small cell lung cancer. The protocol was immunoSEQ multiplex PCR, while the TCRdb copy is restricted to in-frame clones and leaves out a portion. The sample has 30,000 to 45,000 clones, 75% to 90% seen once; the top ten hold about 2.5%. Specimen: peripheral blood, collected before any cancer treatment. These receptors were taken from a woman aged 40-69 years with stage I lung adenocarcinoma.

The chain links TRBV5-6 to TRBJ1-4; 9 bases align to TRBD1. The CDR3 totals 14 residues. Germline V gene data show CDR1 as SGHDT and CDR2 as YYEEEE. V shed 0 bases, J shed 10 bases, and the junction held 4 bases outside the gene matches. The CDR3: CASSLGQGGRKLFF. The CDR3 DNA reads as TGTGCCAGCAGCTTGGGACAGGGGGGAAGAAAACTGTTTTTT.

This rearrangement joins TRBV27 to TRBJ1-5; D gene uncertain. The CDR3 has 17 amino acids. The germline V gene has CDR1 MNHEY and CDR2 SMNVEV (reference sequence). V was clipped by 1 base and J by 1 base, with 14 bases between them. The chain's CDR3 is CASSLYPPGESNQPQHF. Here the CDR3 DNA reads TGTGCCAGCAGTTTATACCCCCCGGGCGAAAGCAATCAGCCCCAGCATTTT.

The CDR3 DNA reads as TGCGCCAGCAGCCATCCCACTAGCGGCAAAGCGGATCTCTCCTACGAGCAGTACTTC. This sequence encodes CASSHPTSGKADLSYEQYF. The rearrangement joins TRBV5-1 to TRBJ2-7; 8 bases agree with TRBD2. This CDR3 region has 19 residues. CDR1 is SGHRS, CDR2 YFSETQ, per germline. J was trimmed by 0 bases and V by 4 bases; bases with no gene match: 18.

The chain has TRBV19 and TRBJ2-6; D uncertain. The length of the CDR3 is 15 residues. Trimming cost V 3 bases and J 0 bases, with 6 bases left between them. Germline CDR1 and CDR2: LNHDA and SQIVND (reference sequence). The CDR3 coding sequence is TGTGCCAGTAGTATCACTTCCTCTGGGGCCAACGTCCTGACTTTC. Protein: CASSITSSGANVLTF.

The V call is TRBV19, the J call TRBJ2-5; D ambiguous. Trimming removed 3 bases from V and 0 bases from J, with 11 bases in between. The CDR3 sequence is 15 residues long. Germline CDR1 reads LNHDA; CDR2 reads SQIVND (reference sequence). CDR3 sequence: CASSIRISYQETQYF. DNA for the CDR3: TGTGCCAGTAGTATTAGGATATCGTACCAAGAGACCCAGTACTTC.

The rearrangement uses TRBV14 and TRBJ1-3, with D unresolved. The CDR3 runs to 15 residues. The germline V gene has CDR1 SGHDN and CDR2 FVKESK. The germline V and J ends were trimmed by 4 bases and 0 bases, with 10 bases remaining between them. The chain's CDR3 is CASSPWPDSGNTIYF. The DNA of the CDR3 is TGTGCCAGCAGCCCCTGGCCGGACTCTGGAAACACCATATATTTT. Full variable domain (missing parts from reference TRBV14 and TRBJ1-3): EAGVTQFPSHSVIEKGQTVTLRCDPISGHDNLYWYRRVMGKEIKFLLHFVKESKQDESGMPNNRFLAERTGGTYSTLKVQPAELEDSGVYFCASSPWPDSGNTIYFGEGSWLTVV.

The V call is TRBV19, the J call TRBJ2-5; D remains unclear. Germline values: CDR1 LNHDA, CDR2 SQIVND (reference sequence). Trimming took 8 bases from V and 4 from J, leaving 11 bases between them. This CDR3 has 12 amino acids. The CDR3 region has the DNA TGTGCCAGTGGCCCAGTGGGAGAGACCCAGTACTTC. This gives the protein CASGPVGETQYF.

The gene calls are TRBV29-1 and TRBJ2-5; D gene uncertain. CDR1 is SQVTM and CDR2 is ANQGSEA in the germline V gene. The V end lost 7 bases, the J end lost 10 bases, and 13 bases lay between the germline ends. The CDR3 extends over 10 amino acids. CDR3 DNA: TGCAGCGCGTATCCAAGAGACCAGTACTTC. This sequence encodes CSAYPRDQYF.

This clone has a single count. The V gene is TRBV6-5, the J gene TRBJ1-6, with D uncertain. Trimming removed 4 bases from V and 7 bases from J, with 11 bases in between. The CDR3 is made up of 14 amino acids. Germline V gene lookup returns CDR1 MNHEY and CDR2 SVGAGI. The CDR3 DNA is TGTGCCAGCAGTTTTCAGGCGACCAATTCACCCCTCCACTTT. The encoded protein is CASSFQATNSPLHF.

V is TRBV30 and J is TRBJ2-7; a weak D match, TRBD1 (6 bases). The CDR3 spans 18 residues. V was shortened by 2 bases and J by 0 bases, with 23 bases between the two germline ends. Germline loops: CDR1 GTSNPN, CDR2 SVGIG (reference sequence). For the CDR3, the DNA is TGTGCCTGGAGTCCTTTGGGGTACCGGGACAAAGTCTCCTACGAGCAGTACTTC. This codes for CAWSPLGYRDKVSYEQYF.

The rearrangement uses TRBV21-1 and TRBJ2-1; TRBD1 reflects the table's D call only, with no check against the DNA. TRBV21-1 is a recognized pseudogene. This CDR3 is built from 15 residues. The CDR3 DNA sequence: TGTGCCAGCACCCCCCGGCAGGGAAAAGGGAATGAGCAGTTCTTC. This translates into CASTPRQGKGNEQFF.

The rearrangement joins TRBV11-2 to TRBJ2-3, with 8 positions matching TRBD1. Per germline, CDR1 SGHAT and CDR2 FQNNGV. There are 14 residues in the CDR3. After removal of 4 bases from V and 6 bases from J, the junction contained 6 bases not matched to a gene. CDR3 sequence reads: CASSSRTGRDTQYF. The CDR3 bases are TGTGCCAGCAGCTCAAGGACAGGGAGGGATACGCAGTATTTT.

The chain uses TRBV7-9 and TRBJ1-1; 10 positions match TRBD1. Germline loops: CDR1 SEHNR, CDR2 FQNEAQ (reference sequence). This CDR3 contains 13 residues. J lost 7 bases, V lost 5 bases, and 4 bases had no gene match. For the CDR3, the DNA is TGTGCCAGCAGCGGACAGGGGGATCTTGAAGCTTTCTTT. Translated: CASSGQGDLEAFF.

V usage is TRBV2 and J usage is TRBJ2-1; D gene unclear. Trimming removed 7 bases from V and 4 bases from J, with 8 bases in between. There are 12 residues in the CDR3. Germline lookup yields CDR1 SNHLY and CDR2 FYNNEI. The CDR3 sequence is CASKDPYNEQFF. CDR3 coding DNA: TGTGCCAGCAAGGATCCTTACAATGAGCAGTTCTTC.

The CDR3 DNA sequence: TGTGCCAGCAGCTCAGGACAGTGGAATGAAAAACTGTTTTTT. It codes for CASSSGQWNEKLFF. V and J are TRBV7-8 and TRBJ1-4, with D perhaps TRBD1 (6 bases). CDR1 and CDR2 (germline): SGHVS, FQNEAQ. V was pared by 4 bases and J by 5 bases, with 11 bases between. CDR3 length: 14 amino acids. The whole variable domain, filled in from reference TRBV7-8 and TRBJ1-4, reads GAGVSQSPRYKVAKRGQDVALRCDPISGHVSLFWYQQALGQGPEFLTYFQNEAQLDKSGLPSDRFFAERPEGSVSTLKIQRTQQEDSAVYLCASSSGQWNEKLFFGSGTQLSVL.

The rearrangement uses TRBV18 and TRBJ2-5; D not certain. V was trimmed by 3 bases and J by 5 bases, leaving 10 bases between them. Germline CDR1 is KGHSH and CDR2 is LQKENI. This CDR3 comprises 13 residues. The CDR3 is CASSPRPDETQYF. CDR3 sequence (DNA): TGTGCCAGCTCACCCAGACCGGACGAGACCCAGTACTTC.

The CDR3 loop reads CATSRTSGVTGELFF. CDR3 nucleotides: TGTGCCACCAGCAGGACCTCAGGGGTCACCGGGGAGCTGTTTTTT. The rearrangement uses TRBV15 and TRBJ2-2; TRBD1 might be the D (6 bases). This CDR3 has 15 amino acids. Germline assignment: CDR1 LNHNV and CDR2 YYDKDF (reference sequence). The germline V and J ends were trimmed by 3 bases and 4 bases, with 12 bases remaining between them. The variable domain in full, with the rest retrieved from reference TRBV15 and TRBJ2-2, is DAMVIQNPRYQVTQFGKPVTLSCSQTLNHNVMYWYQQKSSQAPKLLFHYYDKDFNNEADTPDNFQSRRPNTSFCFLDIRSPGLGDTAMYLCATSRTSGVTGELFFGEGSRLTVL.

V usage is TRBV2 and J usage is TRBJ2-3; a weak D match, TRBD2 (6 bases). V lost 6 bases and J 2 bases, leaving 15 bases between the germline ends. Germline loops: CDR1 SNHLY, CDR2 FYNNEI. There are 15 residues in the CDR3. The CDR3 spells CASSFDSGHTDTQYF. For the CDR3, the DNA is TGTGCCAGCAGCTTTGATAGCGGACACACAGATACGCAGTATTTT.